These T cell receptor beta chains were read from a single sample in a study of blood T cell repertoires in COVID-19. Only in-frame clones appear in the TCRdb table, and some are missing; sequencing was by immunoSEQ multiplex PCR. The table records hundreds of thousands of clones, 65% to 90% of them present only once. Sample: peripheral blood. These receptors all come from a human donor in a cohort sampled during active COVID-19. Both conserved end residues are part of each CDR3. D genes are given only for firm matches. Some rows mark clone size as missing; the rest say once, few, many or name a class of expanded clone.

cdr3_length j_call d_call clone_size v_call cdr3_aa cdr3_nt
14 TRBJ2-1 - - TRBV24-1 CATSDPGINNEQFF TGTGCCACCAGTGACCCCGGGATTAACAATGAGCAGTTCTTC
14 TRBJ1-6 - - TRBV9 CASSGHLYNSPLHF TGTGCCAGCAGCGGGCACCTCTATAATTCACCCCTCCACTTT
16 TRBJ1-5 - - TRBV12-5 CASGYRVQEHNQPQHF TGTGCTAGTGGTTACCGAGTACAGGAGCACAATCAGCCCCAGCATTTT
15 TRBJ1-1 - once TRBV5-4 CASSLEGAGGTEAFF TGTGCCAGCAGCTTGGAAGGTGCGGGTGGCACTGAAGCTTTCTTT
14 TRBJ1-2 - - TRBV18 CASSLGRRDYGYTF TGTGCCAGCTCATTAGGGAGGAGGGACTATGGCTACACCTTC
15 TRBJ2-2 - - TRBV3-1/TRBV3-2 CASRSSRSSTGELFF TGTGCCAGCAGAAGTTCGCGGTCTTCTACCGGGGAGCTGTTTTTT
16 TRBJ1-6 - once TRBV18 CASSPRGALENSPLHF TGTGCCAGCTCTCCGCGGGGGGCGCTGGAGAATTCACCCCTCCACTTT
14 TRBJ2-7 - - TRBV29-1 CSKKGQHPSYEQYF TGCAGCAAAAAAGGACAGCATCCCTCCTACGAGCAGTACTTC
14 TRBJ2-3 - - TRBV19 CASRARGFADTQYF TGTGCCAGTAGGGCTAGGGGCTTTGCAGATACGCAGTATTTT
11 TRBJ2-3 TRBD2 - TRBV7-2 CASSSGTSKYF TGTGCCAGCAGCTCAGGGACTAGCAAGTATTTT
15 TRBJ2-3 TRBD1 once TRBV7-6 CASSDGTGGGGTQYF TGTGCCAGCAGCGACGGGACAGGGGGCGGGGGTACGCAGTATTTT
15 TRBJ2-2 - - TRBV10-3 CAISDHGKVLGELFF TGTGCCATCAGTGATCACGGGAAGGTGCTCGGGGAGCTGTTTTTT
14 TRBJ1-2 TRBD1 - TRBV19 CASSTTGVNYGYTF TGTGCCAGTAGTACGACAGGGGTTAACTATGGCTACACCTTC
13 TRBJ2-5 - - TRBV6-5 CASGSIWRETQYF TGTGCCAGCGGTAGTATCTGGAGGGAGACCCAGTACTTC
13 TRBJ1-2 - few TRBV2 CANLREQGEAYTF TGTGCCAATCTTAGGGAACAGGGAGAAGCCTACACCTTC
13 TRBJ2-1 TRBD1 - TRBV2 CASIGTGDNEQFF TGTGCCAGCATCGGGACAGGGGACAATGAGCAGTTCTTC
16 TRBJ2-7 TRBD1 - TRBV28 CASSLGGTGYSYEQYF TGTGCCAGCAGTTTAGGGGGGACAGGGTACTCCTACGAGCAGTACTTC
12 TRBJ1-2 - - TRBV5-6 CASSLGTGITTF TGTGCCAGCAGCTTGGGGACTGGGATTACGACCTTC
15 TRBJ1-1 TRBD1 - TRBV6-5 CASIGTEKVGTEAFF TGTGCCAGCATTGGGACAGAAAAAGTGGGGACTGAAGCTTTCTTT
16 TRBJ2-2 TRBD2 - TRBV5-1 CASSLERTRATGELFF TGCGCCAGCAGCTTGGAGCGGACTAGGGCCACCGGGGAGCTGTTTTTT
13 TRBJ1-5 - - TRBV30 CAWCSGGAQPQHF TGTGCCTGGTGCAGTGGAGGGGCTCAGCCCCAGCATTTT
15 TRBJ2-3 - once TRBV7-3 CASSLRAGSTDTQYF TGTGCCAGCAGCTTACGCGCAGGTAGCACAGATACGCAGTATTTT
12 TRBJ2-2 - - TRBV4-3 CASSQATGELFF TGCGCCAGCAGCCAGGCTACCGGGGAGCTGTTTTTT
12 TRBJ2-4 - - TRBV7-2 CASSPFGGIQYF TGTGCCAGCAGCCCCTTCGGCGGCATTCAGTACTTC
15 TRBJ2-1 TRBD2 - TRBV5-1 CASSVSGVTYNEQFF TGCGCCAGCAGCGTCAGCGGGGTGACCTACAATGAGCAGTTCTTC
14 TRBJ1-1 - - TRBV7-9 CASSPNNPGNEAFF TGTGCCAGCAGCCCGAATAACCCCGGTAATGAAGCTTTCTTT
14 TRBJ2-7 TRBD1 once TRBV28 CASSRDRGFDEQYF TGTGCCAGCAGTCGGGACAGGGGGTTTGACGAGCAGTACTTC
14 TRBJ2-5 TRBD2 - TRBV5-1 CASRPSGIQETQYF TGCGCCAGCAGGCCTAGCGGGATCCAAGAGACCCAGTACTTC
14 TRBJ1-2 - - TRBV19 CASSIKEFGYGYTF TGTGCCAGTAGTATCAAAGAGTTCGGCTATGGCTACACCTTC
14 TRBJ1-4 - - TRBV15 CATSGLSLSEKLFF TGTGCCACCAGCGGGCTCTCTTTATCTGAAAAACTGTTTTTT
15 TRBJ2-3 - - TRBV11-3 CASSLGTLGTDTQYF TGTGCCAGCAGCTTAGGGACTTTGGGGACAGATACGCAGTATTTT
14 TRBJ2-5 - - TRBV4-1 CASSQVTVKETQYF TGCGCCAGCAGCCAAGTCACAGTGAAAGAGACCCAGTACTTC
12 TRBJ2-3 - once TRBV7-2 CASSSSVGTQYF TGTGCCAGCAGCTCCTCAGTGGGCACGCAGTATTTT
14 TRBJ2-7 - once TRBV2 CASRRTILSYEQYF TGTGCCAGCAGACGTACTATCCTCTCCTACGAGCAGTACTTC
14 TRBJ2-7 TRBD2 once TRBV2 CASHRGLAGGEQYF TGTGCCAGCCACCGAGGACTAGCGGGAGGGGAGCAGTACTTC
14 TRBJ1-4 - once TRBV19 CASSPGPTNEKLFF TGTGCCAGTAGCCCAGGTCCAACTAATGAAAAACTGTTTTTT
13 TRBJ2-7 - - TRBV3-1/TRBV3-2 CASSQEGQGEQYF TGTGCCAGCAGCCAAGAAGGGCAGGGCGAGCAGTACTTC
20 TRBJ2-3 - - TRBV20-1 CSASILIGTIGRGVTDTQYF TGCAGTGCTAGTATATTGATTGGGACAATTGGGAGGGGGGTGACAGATACGCAGTATTTT